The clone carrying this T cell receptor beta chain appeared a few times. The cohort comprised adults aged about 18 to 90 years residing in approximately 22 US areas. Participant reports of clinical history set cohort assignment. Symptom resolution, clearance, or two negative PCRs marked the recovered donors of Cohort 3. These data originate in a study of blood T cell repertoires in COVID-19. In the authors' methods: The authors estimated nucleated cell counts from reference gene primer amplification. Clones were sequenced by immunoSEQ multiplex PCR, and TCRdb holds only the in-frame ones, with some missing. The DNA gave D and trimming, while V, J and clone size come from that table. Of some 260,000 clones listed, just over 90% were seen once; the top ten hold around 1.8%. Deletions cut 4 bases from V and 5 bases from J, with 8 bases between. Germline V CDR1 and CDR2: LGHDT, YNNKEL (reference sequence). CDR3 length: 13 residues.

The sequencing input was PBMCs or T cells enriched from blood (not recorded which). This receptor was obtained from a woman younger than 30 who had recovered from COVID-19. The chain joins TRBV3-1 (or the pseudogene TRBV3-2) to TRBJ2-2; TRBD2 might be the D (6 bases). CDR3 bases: TGTGCCAGCAGCCGACGGGGGACCGGGGAGCTGTTTTTT. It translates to CASSRRGTGELFF.